This paragraph reports one TCR beta chain. As yet, its antigen is unknown. The data are from a study of T cell responses to AZD1222 COVID-19 vaccine. Findings and caveats of the study: CD4 TCRs associated with vaccination spanned spike, dominating at 160-218 and 743-854.

The protocol was immunoSEQ multiplex PCR, while the TCRdb copy is restricted to in-frame clones and leaves out a portion. Of 100,000 to 150,000 clones listed, 91% are singletons. This CDR3 is built from 16 residues. Looked up from germline, CDR1 is SEHNR and CDR2 is FQNEAQ (reference sequence). Losses at the gene ends were 5 bases for V and 5 bases for J; bases not matched to a gene: 8. V usage is TRBV7-9 and J usage is TRBJ2-3, with TRBD2 identical over 12 bases. The TCR comes from an adult who received the AZD1222 COVID-19 vaccine. The sequencing here drew on peripheral blood, taken 28 days after the second AZD1222 dose. The CDR3 spells CASSLTSGGFLDTQYF. In DNA, the CDR3 is TGTGCCAGCAGCCTTACTAGCGGGGGGTTTCTAGATACGCAGTATTTT.